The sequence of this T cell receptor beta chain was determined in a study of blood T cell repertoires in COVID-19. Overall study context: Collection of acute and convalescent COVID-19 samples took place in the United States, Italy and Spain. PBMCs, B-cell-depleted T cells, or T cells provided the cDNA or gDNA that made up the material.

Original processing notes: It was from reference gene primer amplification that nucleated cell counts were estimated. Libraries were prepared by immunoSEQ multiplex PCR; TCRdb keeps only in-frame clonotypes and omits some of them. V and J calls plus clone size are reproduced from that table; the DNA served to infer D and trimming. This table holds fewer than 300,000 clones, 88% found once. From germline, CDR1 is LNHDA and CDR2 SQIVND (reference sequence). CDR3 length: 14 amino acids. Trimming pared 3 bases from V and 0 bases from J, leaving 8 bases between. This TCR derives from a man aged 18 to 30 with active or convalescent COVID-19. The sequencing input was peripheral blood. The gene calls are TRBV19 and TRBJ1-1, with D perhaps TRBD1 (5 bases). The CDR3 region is CASSIQGVNTEAFF. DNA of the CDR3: TGTGCCAGTAGTATTCAAGGGGTGAACACTGAAGCTTTCTTT.